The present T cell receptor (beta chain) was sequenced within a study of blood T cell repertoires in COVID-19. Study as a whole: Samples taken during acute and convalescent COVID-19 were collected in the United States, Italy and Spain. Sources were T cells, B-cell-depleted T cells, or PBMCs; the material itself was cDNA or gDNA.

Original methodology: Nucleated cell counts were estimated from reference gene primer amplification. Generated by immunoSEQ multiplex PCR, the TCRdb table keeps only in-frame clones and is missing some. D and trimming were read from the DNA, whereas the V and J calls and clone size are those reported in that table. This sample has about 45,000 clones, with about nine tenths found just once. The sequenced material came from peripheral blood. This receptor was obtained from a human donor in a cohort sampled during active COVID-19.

DNA for the CDR3: TGTGCCAGCAGTCCGTGGACACAGAGCAATCAGCCCCAGCATTTT. Protein sequence: CASSPWTQSNQPQHF. This rearrangement joins TRBV6-6 to TRBJ1-5, with D possibly being TRBD1 (5 bases). The CDR3 runs to 15 residues. Trimming shortened V by 5 bases and J by 1 base, and 12 bases separated the two germline ends. Germline V gene data show CDR1 as MNHNY and CDR2 as SVGAGI (reference sequence).